These 9 T cell receptor beta chains share one sample of origin, sequenced in a study of T cell responses to AZD1222 COVID-19 vaccine. Sequencing used immunoSEQ multiplex PCR; TCRdb keeps in-frame clones, though not all of them. Among 100,000 to 120,000 clones listed, around nine tenths were seen once. The specimen comprised peripheral blood, sampled on day 0 of MenACWY control vaccination. The source is an adult in good health.

The chain uses TRBV19 and TRBJ1-6; no firm D call. CDR3 length: 13 amino acids. The V and J ends lost 3 bases and 7 bases respectively, with 7 bases between them. Germline values: CDR1 LNHDA, CDR2 SQIVND (reference sequence). In nucleotides, the CDR3 is TGTGCCAGTAGTATCACGGGAAATTCACCCCTCCACTTT. This codes for CASSITGNSPLHF.

The chain joins TRBV4-1 to TRBJ2-7, with TRBD2 matching over 7 bases. Trimming at V came to 0 bases and at J to 2 bases, leaving 13 bases not matched to a gene. The germline V gene encodes CDR1 MGHRA and CDR2 YSYEKL. The CDR3 length is 18 residues. For the CDR3, the DNA is TGCGCCAGCAGCCAAGAGGGCAGTGGTGCGGGGGAGCCCTACGAGCAGTACTTC. This translates into CASSQEGSGAGEPYEQYF.

The gene calls are TRBV4-1 and TRBJ2-7; D perhaps matches TRBD2 (6 bases). V shed 2 bases and J shed 3 bases, with 17 bases lying between them. CDR1 is MGHRA and CDR2 is YSYEKL in the germline V gene. This CDR3 has 16 residues. The CDR3 DNA reads TGCGCCAGCAGCCAATCCCCAGGGACTGAAGGCTACGAGCAGTACTTC. This sequence encodes CASSQSPGTEGYEQYF.

This sequence joins TRBV15 and TRBJ2-7; D may be TRBD2 (6 bases). The CDR3 runs to 18 residues. Germline CDR1 reads LNHNV; CDR2 reads YYDKDF (reference sequence). V lost 3 bases to trimming and J lost 0 bases, with 21 bases between them. DNA of the CDR3: TGTGCCACCAGCAGTGGGGCGCATGGCGGGGCGAGCTCCTACGAGCAGTACTTC. This sequence encodes CATSSGAHGGASSYEQYF.

This chain links TRBV3-1 (or the pseudogene TRBV3-2) with TRBJ2-7, with D perhaps TRBD1 or TRBD2 (6 bases each). The CDR3 loop spans 14 amino acids. V gave up 4 bases and J gave up 0 bases, with 10 bases separating them. The germline CDR1 and CDR2 sequences are LGHDT and YNNKEL (reference sequence). The CDR3 loop is CASSPGASSYEQYF. As DNA, the CDR3 is TGTGCCAGCAGCCCGGGGGCGAGCTCCTACGAGCAGTACTTC.

This clone appeared once. The V gene is TRBV19, the J gene TRBJ2-3, with D possibly matching TRBD1 (6 bases). V was pared by 8 bases and J by 2 bases, with 11 bases between. There are 13 residues in the CDR3. The germline V gene encodes CDR1 LNHDA and CDR2 SQIVND (reference sequence). DNA for the CDR3: TGTGCCAGTGGGGCAGGGGACACAGATACGCAGTATTTT. This sequence encodes CASGAGDTDTQYF.

Here the CDR3 reads CASSFASLTEAFF. As DNA, the CDR3 is TGTGCCAGCAGCTTTGCATCCCTCACTGAAGCTTTCTTT. The chain joins TRBV5-4 to TRBJ1-1; D is unresolved. The V gene's germline CDR1 is SGHNT and CDR2 YYREEE (reference sequence). This CDR3 contains 13 residues. The V end lost 2 bases, the J end lost 4 bases, and 9 bases lay between the germline ends.

This clone was recorded only once. V gene TRBV3-1 (or the pseudogene TRBV3-2) combines with J gene TRBJ2-1; 12 nucleotides match TRBD2. The length of the CDR3 is 16 residues. Germline V lookup: CDR1 LGHDT, CDR2 YNNKEL (reference sequence). V lost 3 bases to trimming and J lost 8 bases; unmatched junction nucleotides: 8. CDR3 loop: CASSQLAGGTFDEQFF. CDR3 DNA sequence: TGTGCCAGCAGCCAGCTAGCGGGGGGGACGTTCGATGAGCAGTTCTTC.

The rearrangement uses TRBV13 and TRBJ1-4, with 8 bases identical to TRBD1. Germline values: CDR1 PRHDT, CDR2 FYEKMQ (reference sequence). The J segment lost 8 bases and the V segment lost 5 bases, leaving 4 bases of the junction unmatched. The CDR3 has 13 residues. As DNA, the CDR3 is TGTGCCAGCAGCCGCAGGGACAGGGAAAAACTGTTTTTT. Translating it yields CASSRRDREKLFF.